These 5 T cell receptor beta chains share one sample of origin, sequenced in a study of shared clonotypes between healthy human individuals. Measured with immunoSEQ multiplex PCR; TCRdb has only the in-frame clones, and not every one. The profile shows roughly 2.5 million clones, around 90% of them singletons. Sequencing was performed on naive CD4+ T cells sorted from blood. Subset meaning: CD45RA+ positively selected. These receptors came from a man aged 18 to 30 in good health.

This chain connects TRBV20-1 to TRBJ2-5; either TRBD1 or TRBD2 may fit D (5 bases each). The CDR3 loop spans 11 amino acids. CDR1 is DFQATT, CDR2 SNEGSKA, per germline (reference sequence). The V gene lost 5 bases and the J gene lost 9 bases, with 13 bases spanning the gap. This chain's CDR3 is CSAHEGQSQYF. Written as DNA, the CDR3 is TGCAGTGCTCACGAGGGGCAATCCCAGTACTTC.

The chain recombines TRBV7-2 with TRBJ1-2; D gene unclear. Per germline, CDR1 SGHTA and CDR2 FQGNSA. V gave up 5 bases and J gave up 4 bases, with 11 bases separating them. This CDR3 contains 13 residues. CDR3 bases: TGTGCCAGCAGCCCTCGGACGGCCTATGGCTACACCTTC. Residues: CASSPRTAYGYTF.

This clone was observed a handful of times. The same CDR3 can be traced to other DNA sequences in this sample. This chain links TRBV19 with TRBJ1-5; possible D gene TRBD1, 5 bases. This CDR3 spans 13 amino acids. The V and J ends lost 3 bases and 3 bases respectively, with 6 bases between them. CDR1 and CDR2 from the germline V gene are LNHDA and SQIVND (reference sequence). The CDR3 protein is CASSIGTNQPQHF. In DNA form, the CDR3 reads TGTGCCAGTAGTATCGGGACCAATCAGCCCCAGCATTTT. The full variable domain, completed using reference TRBV19 and TRBJ1-5, is DGGITQSPKYLFRKEGQNVTLSCEQNLNHDAMYWYRQDPGQGLRLIYYSQIVNDFQKGDIAEGYSVSREKKESFPLTVTSAQKNPTAFYLCASSIGTNQPQHFGDGTRLSIL.

J is TRBJ2-5 and V is TRBV11-3, with D possibly being TRBD1 (6 bases). Trimming pared 6 bases from V and 5 bases from J, leaving 16 bases between. This CDR3 contains 14 residues. CDR1 and CDR2 (germline): SGHNT, YENEEA. The CDR3 DNA reads as TGTGCCAGCAGTGCAGGGGCCGCCCAGGAGACCCAGTACTTC. It translates to CASSAGAAQETQYF.

The chain combines TRBV18 with TRBJ2-7; D assignment may be TRBD1 or TRBD2 (5 bases each). This CDR3 spans 15 amino acids. The germline CDR1 and CDR2 sequences are KGHSH and LQKENI. Trimming cost V 3 bases and J 1 base, with 13 bases left between them. As DNA, the CDR3 is TGTGCCAGCTCACCTCCGGGACGGAATTCCTACGAGCAGTACTTC. It is translated as CASSPPGRNSYEQYF.